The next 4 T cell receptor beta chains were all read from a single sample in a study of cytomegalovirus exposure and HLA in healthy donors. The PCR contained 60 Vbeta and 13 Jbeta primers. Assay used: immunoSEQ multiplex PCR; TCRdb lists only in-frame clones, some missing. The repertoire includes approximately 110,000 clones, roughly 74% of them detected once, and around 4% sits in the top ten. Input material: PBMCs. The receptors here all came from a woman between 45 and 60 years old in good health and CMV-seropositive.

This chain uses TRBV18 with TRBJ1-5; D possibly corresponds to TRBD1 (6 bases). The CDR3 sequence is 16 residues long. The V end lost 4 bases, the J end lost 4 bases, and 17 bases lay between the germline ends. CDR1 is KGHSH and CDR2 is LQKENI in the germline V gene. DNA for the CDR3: TGTGCCAGCTCACGAACATTGAGTAGGGGGAATCAGCCCCAGCATTTT. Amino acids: CASSRTLSRGNQPQHF.

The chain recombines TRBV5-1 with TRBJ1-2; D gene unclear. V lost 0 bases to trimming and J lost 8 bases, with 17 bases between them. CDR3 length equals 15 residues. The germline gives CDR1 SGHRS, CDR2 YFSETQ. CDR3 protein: CASSLVYGTSEGYTF. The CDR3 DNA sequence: TGCGCCAGCAGCTTGGTTTATGGCACGTCGGAGGGCTACACCTTC.

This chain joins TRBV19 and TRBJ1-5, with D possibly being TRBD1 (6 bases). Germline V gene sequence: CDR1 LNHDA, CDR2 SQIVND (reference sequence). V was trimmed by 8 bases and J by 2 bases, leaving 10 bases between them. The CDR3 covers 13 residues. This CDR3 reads CASGQQGNQPQHF. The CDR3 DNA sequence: TGTGCCAGTGGACAGCAGGGCAATCAGCCCCAGCATTTT.

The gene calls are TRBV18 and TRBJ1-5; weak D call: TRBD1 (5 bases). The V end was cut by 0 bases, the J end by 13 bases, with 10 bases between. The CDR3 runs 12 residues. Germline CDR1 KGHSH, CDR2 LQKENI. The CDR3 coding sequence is TGTGCCAGCTCACCACCTACAGGTAGTCAGCATTTT. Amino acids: CASSPPTGSQHF.